The 25 T cell receptor beta chains below come from one sample, sequenced in a study of OX40 agonist ivuxolimab in advanced cancers. Measured with immunoSEQ multiplex PCR; TCRdb has only the in-frame clones, and not every one. The profile shows approximately 52,000 clones, around 79% of them singletons. The input for sequencing was CD4+ or CD8+ T cells sorted from blood, taken in a trial of the OX40 agonist ivuxolimab. The receptors come from an adult with an advanced solid tumor such as melanoma, head and neck, liver or kidney cancer.

The rearrangement joins TRBV7-9 to TRBJ2-1; 7 bases align to TRBD1. V trimming: 6 bases; J trimming: 1 base; junction bases outside the gene matches: 9. CDR3 length: 16 amino acids. CDR1 SEHNR and CDR2 FQNEAQ come from the germline V gene (reference sequence). Here the CDR3 reads CASRNPGTESYNEQFF. In DNA, the CDR3 is TGTGCCAGCAGAAACCCCGGGACAGAATCCTACAATGAGCAGTTCTTC.

The CDR3 DNA reads TGTGCCAGCAGTTTATCGGGGAAAGGGTTCAACGAGCAGTACTTC. It specifies CASSLSGKGFNEQYF. This chain links TRBV27 with TRBJ2-7; unclear D gene. Between the trimmed V and J ends, which lost 0 bases and 5 bases, there was a span of 14 bases. Germline loops: CDR1 MNHEY, CDR2 SMNVEV (reference sequence). The CDR3 runs 15 residues.

The rearrangement joins TRBV5-4 to TRBJ2-1; 13 bases agree with TRBD2. The CDR3 is made up of 17 amino acids. Germline CDR1 SGHNT, CDR2 YYREEE (reference sequence). V dropped 4 bases and J dropped 3; count of bases not matched to a gene: 7. The CDR3 loop is CASSPGTSGAYYNEQFF. The CDR3 DNA reads TGTGCCAGCAGCCCCGGGACTAGCGGGGCTTACTACAATGAGCAGTTCTTC.

The chain has TRBV6-5 and TRBJ2-1; 7 bases fit TRBD2. CDR1 MNHEY and CDR2 SVGAGI come from the germline V gene. After removal of 0 bases from V and 7 bases from J, the junction contained 3 bases not matched to a gene. The CDR3 is 14 amino acids. CDR3 in amino acids: CASSYSSGVNEQFF. The CDR3 DNA follows: TGTGCCAGCAGTTACTCGAGCGGGGTTAATGAGCAGTTCTTC.

The chain combines TRBV18 with TRBJ1-1; no firm D call. This CDR3 has 14 amino acids. CDR1 KGHSH and CDR2 LQKENI come from the germline V gene. The V end was cut by 5 bases, the J end by 1 base, with 11 bases between. In DNA form, the CDR3 reads TGTGCCAGCTCAACGGACGGGAAGAACACTGAAGCTTTCTTT. This translates into CASSTDGKNTEAFF.

The J gene is TRBJ1-2, the V gene TRBV4-3; 12 nucleotides match TRBD1. Germline V gene data show CDR1 as LGHNA and CDR2 as YSLEER. The CDR3 contains 16 residues. The V and J ends lost 1 base and 7 bases, in that order; junction bases with no gene match: 7. CDR3 loop: CASSQGGDRGRGGYTF. The CDR3 DNA follows: TGCGCCAGCAGCCAAGGCGGGGACAGGGGGCGTGGTGGCTACACCTTC.

The chain's CDR3 is CAWSQRTQETQYF. CDR3 nucleotides: TGTGCCTGGAGTCAAAGAACTCAAGAGACCCAGTACTTC. The rearrangement links TRBV30 to TRBJ2-5; D is uncertain. The CDR3 consists of 13 residues. Trimming removed 2 bases at V and 2 bases at J, with 9 bases between. Germline CDR1 GTSNPN, CDR2 SVGIG (reference sequence).

The genes are TRBV7-2 and TRBJ2-7, with 8 bases matching TRBD2. Germline CDR1 SGHTA, CDR2 FQGNSA. The CDR3 has 15 amino acids. Trimming cost V 5 bases and J 2 bases; bases outside gene matches: 8. The CDR3 DNA follows: TGTGCCAGCAGCCCGGGGGGGGGCCCCCCCTACGAGCAGTACTTC. Its translation is CASSPGGGPPYEQYF.

V and J are TRBV7-9 and TRBJ2-2; D not resolved. Germline V CDR1 and CDR2: SEHNR, FQNEAQ (reference sequence). Trimming removed 5 bases at V and 7 bases at J, with 17 bases between. The CDR3 is 15 amino acids. The CDR3 DNA reads as TGTGCCAGCAGCGCACGGCCGCGGCGAGGCGGGGAGCTGTTTTTT. Its translation is CASSARPRRGGELFF.

This chain links TRBV5-4 with TRBJ2-3; D unresolved. The CDR3 length is 14 residues. Trimming shortened V by 2 bases and J by 2 bases, and 9 bases separated the two germline ends. Germline V gene sequence: CDR1 SGHNT, CDR2 YYREEE (reference sequence). CDR3 sequence (DNA): TGTGCCAGCAGCTTTGGGCAGCTCACAGATACGCAGTATTTT. Protein product: CASSFGQLTDTQYF.

Only a few counts were recorded for this clone. The chain joins TRBV28 to TRBJ2-3, with D unresolved. The V end lost 6 bases, the J end lost 0 bases, and 13 bases lay between the germline ends. The CDR3 extends over 15 amino acids. Germline CDR1 and CDR2: MDHEN and SYDVKM. The CDR3 loop reads CASSPHRSSTDTQYF. CDR3 nucleotide sequence: TGTGCCAGCAGCCCGCACCGCTCTAGCACAGATACGCAGTATTTT.

The rearrangement joins TRBV5-4 to TRBJ2-7; 10 bases align to TRBD2. Germline V gene sequence: CDR1 SGHNT, CDR2 YYREEE (reference sequence). This CDR3 is 15 amino acids long. V dropped 3 bases and J dropped 6; count of bases not matched to a gene: 9. The CDR3 here is CASSSAGLAEGEQYF. CDR3 DNA: TGTGCCAGCAGCTCCGCCGGACTAGCGGAAGGCGAGCAGTACTTC.

This chain joins TRBV9 and TRBJ2-3, with D tentatively TRBD2 (5 bases). CDR1 SGDLS and CDR2 YYNGEE come from the germline V gene. The CDR3 runs to 14 residues. V shed 3 bases and J shed 0 bases, with 8 bases lying between them. CDR3 region: CASSARTSTDTQYF. The CDR3 DNA is TGTGCCAGCAGCGCAAGGACTAGCACAGATACGCAGTATTTT.

The rearrangement joins TRBV18 to TRBJ2-5; no clear D gene. With 2 bases removed from V and 1 base from J, the gap between germline ends came to 5 bases. The length of the CDR3 is 13 residues. Germline assignment: CDR1 KGHSH and CDR2 LQKENI. The CDR3 sequence is CASSPGAQETQYF. The CDR3 DNA reads TGTGCCAGCTCACCAGGAGCCCAAGAGACCCAGTACTTC.

This rearrangement joins TRBV5-1 to TRBJ2-1; D unresolved. V was clipped by 0 bases and J by 9 bases, with 16 bases between them. The germline gives CDR1 SGHRS, CDR2 YFSETQ. CDR3 size: 15 residues. CDR3 nucleotides: TGCGCCAGCAGCTTGGTGCCCCTTAACGGCCTTGAGCAGTTCTTC. Translation: CASSLVPLNGLEQFF.

The rearrangement links TRBV28 to TRBJ1-5; TRBD1 is a possible D gene (5 bases). This CDR3 has 15 amino acids. CDR1 and CDR2 from the germline V gene are MDHEN and SYDVKM. V was trimmed by 3 bases and J by 2 bases, leaving 11 bases between them. CDR3 in amino acids: CASSFARGGNQPQHF. CDR3 nucleotides: TGTGCCAGCAGTTTCGCTAGGGGCGGCAATCAGCCCCAGCATTTT.

This chain connects TRBV5-1 to TRBJ2-1; 8 nucleotides align to TRBD1. CDR1 and CDR2 (germline): SGHRS, YFSETQ. The V gene end was trimmed by 6 bases and the J gene end by 3 bases; junction bases not matched to a gene: 20. The CDR3 totals 19 residues. For the CDR3, the DNA is TGCGCCAGCACCAGCAGGCGACAGGGGCTATCCACTGGCTACAATGAGCAGTTCTTC. It translates to CASTSRRQGLSTGYNEQFF.

The chain's CDR3 is CASSVATGESGNTIYF. The CDR3, as DNA: TGTGCCAGCAGCGTAGCTACGGGGGAATCTGGAAACACCATATATTTT. The chain joins TRBV9 to TRBJ1-3; the D gene is possibly TRBD1 (5 bases). Looked up from germline, CDR1 is SGDLS and CDR2 is YYNGEE. The V end was cut by 0 bases, the J end by 1 base, with 11 bases between. CDR3 length equals 16 residues.

The rearrangement links TRBV18 to TRBJ2-3; D may be TRBD2 (6 bases). The CDR3 is 16 residues long. The V gene lost 5 bases and the J gene lost 5 bases, with 20 bases spanning the gap. Germline lookup yields CDR1 KGHSH and CDR2 LQKENI. This CDR3 reads CASSFPPGAGGDTQYF. Here the CDR3 DNA reads TGTGCCAGCTCATTCCCCCCCGGGGCCGGGGGAGATACGCAGTATTTT.

The V call is TRBV19, the J call TRBJ2-3, with D tentatively TRBD1 (6 bases). The V end lost 6 bases, the J end lost 8 bases, and 24 bases lay between the germline ends. This CDR3 region has 16 residues. Germline-derived CDR1 and CDR2 are LNHDA and SQIVND (reference sequence). CDR3 in amino acids: CASRPLDRERYGTQYF. As DNA, the CDR3 is TGTGCCAGTAGGCCCCTGGACAGAGAGCGATATGGTACGCAGTATTTT.

In its sample, this clone was seen once. This chain connects TRBV28 to TRBJ2-1, with D perhaps matching TRBD2 (5 bases). Looked up from germline, CDR1 is MDHEN and CDR2 is SYDVKM. Trimming pared 2 bases from V and 5 bases from J, leaving 10 bases between. The CDR3 length is 14 residues. CDR3 amino acids: CASSLMGDDNEQFF. CDR3 in DNA: TGTGCCAGCAGTTTAATGGGAGACGACAATGAGCAGTTCTTC.

This clone occurred once. The chain has TRBV7-3 and TRBJ2-7, with D tentatively TRBD2 (7 bases). The CDR3 is 15 residues long. Trimming pared 5 bases from V and 7 bases from J, leaving 21 bases between. Germline lookup yields CDR1 SGHTA and CDR2 FQGTGA. The CDR3 region is CASSPGGGRPREQYF. DNA of the CDR3: TGTGCCAGCAGCCCTGGGGGGGGCCGCCCTCGGGAGCAGTACTTC.

The chain employs TRBV7-8 and TRBJ2-1; 9 nucleotides line up with TRBD2. The V and J ends lost 10 bases and 4 bases, in that order; junction bases with no gene match: 8. Germline CDR1 is SGHVS and CDR2 is FQNEAQ. This CDR3 region has 14 residues. The CDR3 coding sequence is TGTGCCATTTCCGGGACTAGCTTTTACAATGAGCAGTTCTTC. Its protein product is CAISGTSFYNEQFF.

This chain uses TRBV10-3 with TRBJ1-3; a possible D gene is TRBD1 (5 bases). Trimming pared 7 bases from V and 4 bases from J, leaving 11 bases between. Germline CDR1 reads ENHRY; CDR2 reads SYGVKD. This CDR3 has 13 residues. The DNA for the CDR3 is TGTGCCATCATGCGAGGGGTCGGAAACACCATATATTTT. Translating it yields CAIMRGVGNTIYF.

This clone was seen once. The chain joins TRBV5-4 to TRBJ2-2; D remains unclear. This CDR3 comprises 17 residues. V was clipped by 0 bases and J by 4 bases, with 16 bases between them. The germline gives CDR1 SGHNT, CDR2 YYREEE (reference sequence). Here the CDR3 reads CASSLAGDISRTGELFF. DNA for the CDR3: TGTGCCAGCAGCTTGGCCGGCGACATATCGCGCACCGGGGAGCTGTTTTTT.